This T cell receptor (beta chain) is from a study of naive and memory T cell subsets. Four subsets defined by CD45RA and CD27 were sorted after CD3, CD4, CD8 and live/dead staining. Study-level points and caveats: In naive cells, over 85% of TCR sequences were seen only once. Especially in CD8 cells, naive repertoires contained a few larger clonotypes, possibly CD45RA-re-expressing memory cells. From naive to CM, EM and EMRA, diversity decreased and Gini increased.

Two oligonucleotides, mixed equimolar, formed the beta constant-region primer covering TRBC1 and TRBC2. Four rounds of PCR amplified the ligated cDNA using nested alpha and beta constant-region primers plus SP2. TCRdb re-called the UMI-ligation and nested PCR reads through MiXCR, storing one row per CDR3 protein. Here the sample spans about 90,000 distinct CDR3 sequences, about 11% being singletons. About this clonotype: Its antigen is not known.

The TCR was taken from a human donor in good health. Input material: naive CD4+ T cells from blood.

CDR3 DNA: TGTGCCAGTAGTAAGTGGGCGGTGATCGGAGCCAATGAGCAGTTCTTC. It is translated as CASSKWAVIGANEQFF. The chain recombines TRBV19 with TRBJ2-1; no definite D call. Germline values: CDR1 LNHDA, CDR2 SQIVND (reference sequence). Trimming removed 4 bases at V and 6 bases at J, with 19 bases between. The CDR3 is 16 residues long.